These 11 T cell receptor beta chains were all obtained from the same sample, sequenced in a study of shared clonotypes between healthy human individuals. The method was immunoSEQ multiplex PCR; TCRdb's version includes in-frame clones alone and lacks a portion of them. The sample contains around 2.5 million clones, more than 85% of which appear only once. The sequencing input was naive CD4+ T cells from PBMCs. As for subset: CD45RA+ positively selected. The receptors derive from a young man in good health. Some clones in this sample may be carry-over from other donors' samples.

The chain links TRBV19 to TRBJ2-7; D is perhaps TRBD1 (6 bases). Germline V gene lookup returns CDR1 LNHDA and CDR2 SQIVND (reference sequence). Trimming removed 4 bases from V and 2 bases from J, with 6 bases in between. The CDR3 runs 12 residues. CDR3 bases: TGTGCCAGTAGTAGGGACACCTACGAGCAGTACTTC. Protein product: CASSRDTYEQYF.

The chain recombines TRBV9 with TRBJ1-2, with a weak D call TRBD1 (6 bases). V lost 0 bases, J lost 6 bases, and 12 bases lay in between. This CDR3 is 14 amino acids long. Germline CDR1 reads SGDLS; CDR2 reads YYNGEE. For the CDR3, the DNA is TGTGCCAGCAGCGTAGCACAGGGAAGCGATGGCTACACCTTC. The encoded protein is CASSVAQGSDGYTF.

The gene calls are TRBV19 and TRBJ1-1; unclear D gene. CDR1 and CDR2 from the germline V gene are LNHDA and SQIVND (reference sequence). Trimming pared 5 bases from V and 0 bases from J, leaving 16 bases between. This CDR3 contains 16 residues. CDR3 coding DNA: TGTGCCAGTAGTCAGAGCGTTCGACTTGTGAACACTGAAGCTTTCTTT. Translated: CASSQSVRLVNTEAFF.

CDR3 DNA: TGTGCCAGCAGTTACTACAGGGGGCTCACCGGGGAGCTGTTTTTT. Translated: CASSYYRGLTGELFF. This sequence joins TRBV6-5 and TRBJ2-2; 9 bases are shared with TRBD1. The ends lost 1 base at V and 4 bases at J; junction bases unmatched: 1. Germline CDR1 reads MNHEY; CDR2 reads SVGAGI. The CDR3 is made up of 15 amino acids.

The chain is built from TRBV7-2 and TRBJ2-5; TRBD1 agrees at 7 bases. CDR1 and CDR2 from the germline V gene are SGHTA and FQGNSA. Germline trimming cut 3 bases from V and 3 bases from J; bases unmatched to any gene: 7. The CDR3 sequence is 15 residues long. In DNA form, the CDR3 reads TGTGCCAGCAGCTTCCGGACAGGTGGGAAAGAGACCCAGTACTTC. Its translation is CASSFRTGGKETQYF.

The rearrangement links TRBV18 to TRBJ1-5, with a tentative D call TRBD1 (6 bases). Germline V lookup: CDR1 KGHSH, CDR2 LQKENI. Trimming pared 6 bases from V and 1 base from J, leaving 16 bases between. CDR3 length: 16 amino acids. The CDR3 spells CASSHTGAGSNQPQHF. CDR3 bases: TGTGCCAGCTCTCACACGGGGGCCGGGAGCAATCAGCCCCAGCATTTT.

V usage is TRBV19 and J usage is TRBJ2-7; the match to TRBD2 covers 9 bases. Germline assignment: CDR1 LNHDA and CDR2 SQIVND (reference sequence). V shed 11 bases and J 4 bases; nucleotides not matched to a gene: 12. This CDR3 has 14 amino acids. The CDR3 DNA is TGTGCCCTAAGGGCGGGACTAGCAAAATACGAGCAGTACTTC. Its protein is CALRAGLAKYEQYF.

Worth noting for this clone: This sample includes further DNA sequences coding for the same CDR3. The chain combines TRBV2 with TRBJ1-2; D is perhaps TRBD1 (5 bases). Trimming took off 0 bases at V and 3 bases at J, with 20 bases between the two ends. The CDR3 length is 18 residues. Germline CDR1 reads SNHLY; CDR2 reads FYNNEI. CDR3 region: CASSEAGVAGSSYYGYTF. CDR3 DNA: TGTGCCAGCAGTGAAGCGGGTGTAGCAGGGTCGTCTTACTATGGCTACACCTTC.

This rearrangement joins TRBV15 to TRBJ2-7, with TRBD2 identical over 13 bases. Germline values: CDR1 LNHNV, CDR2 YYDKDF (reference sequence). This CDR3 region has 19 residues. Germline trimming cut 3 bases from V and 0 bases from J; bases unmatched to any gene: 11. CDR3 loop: CATSSVPGLAGLFSYEQYF. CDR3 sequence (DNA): TGTGCCACCAGCAGTGTTCCGGGACTAGCGGGACTCTTCTCCTACGAGCAGTACTTC.

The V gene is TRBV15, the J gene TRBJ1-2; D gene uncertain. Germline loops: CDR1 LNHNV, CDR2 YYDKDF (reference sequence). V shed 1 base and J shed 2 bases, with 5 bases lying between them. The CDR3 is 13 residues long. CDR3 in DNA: TGTGCCACCAGCAGAGGAGAGAACTATGGCTACACCTTC. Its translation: CATSRGENYGYTF. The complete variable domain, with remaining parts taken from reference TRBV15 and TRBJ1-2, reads DAMVIQNPRYQVTQFGKPVTLSCSQTLNHNVMYWYQQKSSQAPKLLFHYYDKDFNNEADTPDNFQSRRPNTSFCFLDIRSPGLGDTAMYLCATSRGENYGYTFGSGTRLTVV.

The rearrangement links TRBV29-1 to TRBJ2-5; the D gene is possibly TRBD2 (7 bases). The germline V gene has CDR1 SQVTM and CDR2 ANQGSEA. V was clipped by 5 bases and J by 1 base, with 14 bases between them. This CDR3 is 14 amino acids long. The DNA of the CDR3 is TGCAGCGTTTCCTGGCGGGGGCCCCAAGAGACCCAGTACTTC. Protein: CSVSWRGPQETQYF. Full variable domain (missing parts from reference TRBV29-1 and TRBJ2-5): SAVISQKPSRDICQRGTSLTIQCQVDSQVTMMFWYRQQPGQSLTLIATANQGSEATYESGFVIDKFPISRPNLTFSTLTVSNMSPEDSSIYLCSVSWRGPQETQYFGPGTRLLVL.